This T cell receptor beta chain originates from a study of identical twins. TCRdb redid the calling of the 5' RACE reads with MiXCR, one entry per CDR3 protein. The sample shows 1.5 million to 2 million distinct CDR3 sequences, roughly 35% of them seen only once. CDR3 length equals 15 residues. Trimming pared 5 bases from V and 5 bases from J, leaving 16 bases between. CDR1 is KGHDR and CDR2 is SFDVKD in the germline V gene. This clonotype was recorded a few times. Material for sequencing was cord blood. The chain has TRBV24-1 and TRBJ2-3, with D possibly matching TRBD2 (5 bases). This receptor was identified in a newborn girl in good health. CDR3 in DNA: TGTGCCACCAGTGGGCCCCTAGGAGGAGAAGATACGCAGTATTTT. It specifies CATSGPLGGEDTQYF.